The source of this T cell receptor beta chain is a study of T cells after yellow fever vaccination. The length of the CDR3 is 15 residues. V lost 4 bases and J lost 1, with 13 bases in between. The germline gives CDR1 SGHDN, CDR2 FVKESK. MiXCR, applied by TCRdb to the 5' RACE reads, yields one record per CDR3 protein. The sample holds some 400,000 distinct CDR3 sequences, about 6.2% seen once. This chain joins TRBV14 and TRBJ1-1; D unclear. This receptor was identified in a man younger than 40 who received the YFV17D yellow fever vaccine. Specimen: PBMCs, collected 5 days after the yellow fever booster vaccination. CDR3 DNA: TGTGCCAGCAGCCCAGTAGGGAAGGCGAACACTGAAGCTTTCTTT. It encodes CASSPVGKANTEAFF.